The 31 T cell receptor beta chains below come from one sample, sequenced in a study of neurological immune-mediated disorders. TCRdb reprocessed the 5' RACE reads with MiXCR, giving one entry per CDR3 protein. The table has 65,000 to 90,000 distinct CDR3 sequences, roughly 4.7% seen once. Input material: PBMCs. These receptors all stem from a woman under 40 with multiple sclerosis.

This clonotype was seen repeatedly, ten times or more. The V gene is TRBV20-1, the J gene TRBJ2-3; D remains unclear. Germline lookup yields CDR1 DFQATT and CDR2 SNEGSKA (reference sequence). This CDR3 has 13 residues. V lost 6 bases, J lost 1 base, and 11 bases lay in between. The CDR3 region has the DNA TGCAGTGCCCGGCTACAAGGCACAGATACGCAGTATTTT. This codes for CSARLQGTDTQYF.

This clonotype was seen ten or more times. J is TRBJ2-3 and V is TRBV11-2; D gene uncertain. Germline V lookup: CDR1 SGHAT, CDR2 FQNNGV. V was trimmed by 4 bases and J by 3 bases, leaving 8 bases between them. This CDR3 has 13 residues. In DNA form, the CDR3 reads TGTGCCAGCAGCTCCCTCAATACAGATACGCAGTATTTT. This codes for CASSSLNTDTQYF. Using reference TRBV11-2 and TRBJ2-3 for the parts outside the CDR3, the full variable domain is EAGVAQSPRYKIIEKRQSVAFWCNPISGHATLYWYQQILGQGPKLLIQFQNNGVVDDSQLPKDRFSAERLKGVDSTLKIQPAKLEDSAVYLCASSSLNTDTQYFGPGTRLTVL.

At least ten counts were recorded for this clonotype. The chain combines TRBV20-1 with TRBJ2-1; D remains unclear. The CDR3 consists of 12 residues. CDR1 and CDR2 from the germline V gene are DFQATT and SNEGSKA (reference sequence). With 0 bases removed from V and 5 bases from J, the gap between germline ends came to 5 bases. The CDR3 DNA reads TGCAGTGCTAGAGACAGTAACAATGAGCAGTTCTTC. Residues: CSARDSNNEQFF.

This clonotype was detected ten times or more. The chain links TRBV5-1 to TRBJ1-6; D is possibly TRBD1 (6 bases). The CDR3 contains 13 residues. Germline CDR1 reads SGHRS; CDR2 reads YFSETQ. Trimming pared 5 bases from V and 8 bases from J, leaving 11 bases between. Here the CDR3 reads CASRPSGDSPLHF. As DNA, the CDR3 is TGCGCCAGCAGGCCATCAGGGGATTCACCCCTCCACTTT.

This clonotype was detected ten times or more. The V call is TRBV20-1, the J call TRBJ1-5; D may be TRBD1 (5 bases). This CDR3 region has 12 residues. Germline V gene sequence: CDR1 DFQATT, CDR2 SNEGSKA (reference sequence). V was trimmed by 6 bases and J by 4 bases, leaving 10 bases between them. This chain's CDR3 is CSATGANQPQHF. The CDR3 DNA follows: TGCAGTGCCACAGGAGCGAATCAGCCCCAGCATTTT.

This clonotype was observed once. The chain has TRBV2 and TRBJ2-5; D gene unclear. This CDR3 has 12 amino acids. Germline V gives CDR1 SNHLY, CDR2 FYNNEI. The V end lost 8 bases, the J end lost 4 bases, and 11 bases lay between the germline ends. CDR3 amino acids: CASGELLETQYF. The DNA of the CDR3 is TGTGCCAGCGGAGAGCTTCTAGAGACCCAGTACTTC.

CDR3 residues: CSVDPDGRYTF. The DNA of the CDR3 is TGCAGCGTTGATCCCGACGGCCGCTACACCTTC. The rearrangement uses TRBV29-1 and TRBJ1-2; unclear D gene. This CDR3 spans 11 amino acids. Germline CDR1 is SQVTM and CDR2 is ANQGSEA. V gave up 3 bases and J gave up 9 bases, with 11 bases separating them.

This chain uses TRBV20-1 with TRBJ2-7, with D possibly TRBD1 on 5 matching bases. The CDR3 consists of 15 residues. With 6 bases removed from V and 4 bases from J, the gap between germline ends came to 22 bases. Germline loops: CDR1 DFQATT, CDR2 SNEGSKA (reference sequence). CDR3 residues: CSAPPRGSNRYEQYF. The CDR3 DNA reads as TGCAGTGCCCCCCCTAGGGGCAGTAATAGGTACGAGCAGTACTTC.

This clonotype was seen repeatedly, ten times or more. V is TRBV3-1 and J is TRBJ2-1, with TRBD2 identical over 7 bases. The CDR3 length is 14 residues. CDR1 LGHDT and CDR2 YNNKEL come from the germline V gene (reference sequence). The V gene end was trimmed by 3 bases and the J gene end by 7 bases; junction bases not matched to a gene: 6. The CDR3 DNA is TGTGCCAGCAGCCACCCTAGCGGATTGAATGAGCAGTTCTTC. Translation gives CASSHPSGLNEQFF.

This clonotype was seen only a few times. V is TRBV5-1 and J is TRBJ2-1; D not certain. Germline V gives CDR1 SGHRS, CDR2 YFSETQ. Trimming took off 6 bases at V and 6 bases at J, with 19 bases between the two ends. The CDR3 spans 15 residues. The CDR3 loop reads CASTQHRTGSNEQFF. As DNA, the CDR3 is TGCGCCAGCACGCAACACCGGACGGGCAGCAATGAGCAGTTCTTC.

The chain links TRBV18 to TRBJ2-1; tentative D call: TRBD1 (5 bases). The germline V gene encodes CDR1 KGHSH and CDR2 LQKENI. The CDR3 has 15 residues. Trimming shortened V by 2 bases and J by 5 bases, and 13 bases separated the two germline ends. The CDR3 region is CASSPLGREHNEQFF. The DNA of the CDR3 is TGTGCCAGCTCACCATTGGGGCGTGAGCACAATGAGCAGTTCTTC.

This clonotype was detected many times. The V call is TRBV2, the J call TRBJ2-3; 10 bases fit TRBD2. CDR1 SNHLY and CDR2 FYNNEI come from the germline V gene. J lost 6 bases, V lost 2 bases, and 5 bases had no gene match. CDR3 length: 15 amino acids. CDR3 nucleotides: TGTGCCAGCAGTGAAATAGCGGGGGGTTTGGATACGCAGTATTTT. Encoded protein: CASSEIAGGLDTQYF.

The V call is TRBV11-2, the J call TRBJ2-3; D gene unclear. CDR3 length: 13 amino acids. The germline V gene has CDR1 SGHAT and CDR2 FQNNGV. V lost 0 bases and J lost 6, with 7 bases in between. CDR3 loop: CASSLDLGDTQYF. CDR3 in DNA: TGTGCCAGCAGCTTAGATCTGGGGGATACGCAGTATTTT.

The J gene is TRBJ2-5, the V gene TRBV20-1; D not certain. Trimming took off 0 bases at V and 1 base at J, with 9 bases between the two ends. CDR1 DFQATT and CDR2 SNEGSKA come from the germline V gene (reference sequence). This CDR3 has 14 amino acids. The CDR3 here is CSARDPGPQETQYF. CDR3 DNA: TGCAGTGCTAGAGACCCCGGCCCCCAAGAGACCCAGTACTTC.

This clonotype turned up a few times. V and J are TRBV20-1 and TRBJ2-5; a weak D match, TRBD1 (6 bases). This CDR3 has 14 residues. Between the trimmed V and J ends, which lost 2 bases and 4 bases, there was a span of 14 bases. Germline V gene lookup returns CDR1 DFQATT and CDR2 SNEGSKA (reference sequence). CDR3 sequence (DNA): TGCAGTGCTAGACTTACAGGGCTGGGAGAGACCCAGTACTTC. This codes for CSARLTGLGETQYF.

This clonotype was seen ten or more times. The V call is TRBV28, the J call TRBJ2-5; D is unresolved. The germline CDR1 and CDR2 sequences are MDHEN and SYDVKM. The CDR3 runs 14 residues. The ends were cut back, 3 bases at V and 7 bases at J, with 15 bases in the middle. The CDR3 DNA follows: TGTGCCAGCAGTTTGGGTCGTACCCCCGGGACCCAGTACTTC. Residues: CASSLGRTPGTQYF.

This clonotype was counted ten times or more. This chain links TRBV5-4 with TRBJ2-2; no clear D. Per the germline V gene, CDR1 is SGHNT and CDR2 is YYREEE (reference sequence). V lost 0 bases to trimming and J lost 2 bases, with 11 bases between them. The CDR3 runs to 16 residues. CDR3 DNA sequence: TGTGCCAGCAGCTTGGAAGGGCATGGAAACACCGGGGAGCTGTTTTTT. Its translation: CASSLEGHGNTGELFF. Drawing the rest from reference TRBV5-4 and TRBJ2-2, the complete variable domain is ETGVTQSPTHLIKTRGQQVTLRCSSQSGHNTVSWYQQALGQGPQFIFQYYREEENGRGNFPPRFSGLQFPNYSSELNVNALELDDSALYLCASSLEGHGNTGELFFGEGSRLTVL.

This clonotype was counted ten times or more. The rearrangement uses TRBV20-1 and TRBJ2-1; D gene ambiguous. The CDR3 sequence is 16 residues long. Germline V lookup: CDR1 DFQATT, CDR2 SNEGSKA (reference sequence). The germline V and J ends were trimmed by 5 bases and 1 base, with 18 bases remaining between them. The CDR3 spells CSALGHSAPSYNEQFF. The CDR3 DNA reads as TGCAGTGCTTTGGGCCACAGCGCGCCATCCTACAATGAGCAGTTCTTC.

This clonotype was detected ten times or more. This sequence joins TRBV20-1 and TRBJ1-2, with D tentatively TRBD1 (6 bases). Germline values: CDR1 DFQATT, CDR2 SNEGSKA (reference sequence). There are 13 residues in the CDR3. Trimming shortened V by 0 bases and J by 5 bases, and 10 bases separated the two germline ends. In nucleotides, the CDR3 is TGCAGTGCTAGAGATACGAGGGGGTATGGCTACACCTTC. Translating gives CSARDTRGYGYTF.

The chain recombines TRBV18 with TRBJ2-1, with a tentative D call TRBD1 (5 bases). The CDR3 covers 14 residues. Germline loops: CDR1 KGHSH, CDR2 LQKENI. V lost 3 bases, J lost 7 bases, and 13 bases lay in between. CDR3 nucleotides: TGTGCCAGCTCACCTGACGTTGGGGCGAATGAGCAGTTCTTC. Protein product: CASSPDVGANEQFF.

This clonotype was seen a handful of times. V is TRBV20-1 and J is TRBJ2-7; tentative D call: TRBD1 (6 bases). The CDR3 length is 13 residues. Per the germline V gene, CDR1 is DFQATT and CDR2 is SNEGSKA (reference sequence). V lost 6 bases, J lost 2 bases, and 14 bases lay in between. This CDR3 is CSAFLQGTYEQYF. CDR3 sequence (DNA): TGCAGTGCCTTCCTACAGGGCACCTACGAGCAGTACTTC.

Ten or more counts support this clonotype. The J gene is TRBJ2-7, the V gene TRBV10-2; no firm D call. Germline lookup yields CDR1 WSHSY and CDR2 SAAADI. The V and J ends lost 2 bases and 6 bases respectively, with 8 bases between them. This CDR3 spans 12 amino acids. CDR3 sequence: CASSEQASEQYF. The CDR3 nucleotides read TGCGCCAGCAGTGAGCAGGCCAGCGAGCAGTACTTC.

This clonotype was detected a few times. A read error is possible here, since a much larger clone lies one base away. The genes are TRBV5-6 and TRBJ1-1, with D maybe TRBD1 (6 bases). CDR3 length equals 16 residues. Germline CDR1 is SGHDT and CDR2 is YYEEEE. The ends were cut back, 2 bases at V and 4 bases at J, with 18 bases in the middle. The CDR3: CASSFAYGGLSTEAFF. CDR3 sequence (DNA): TGTGCCAGCAGCTTTGCCTATGGGGGGCTAAGCACTGAAGCTTTCTTT.

This clonotype was seen more than once but under ten times. The CDR3 nucleotides are TGTGCCAGCAGCTTAATAGGCGGGACAGGGTACACCGGGGAGCTGTTTTTT. Its translation is CASSLIGGTGYTGELFF. The genes are TRBV7-8 and TRBJ2-2, with 9 bases aligning to TRBD1. V was clipped by 2 bases and J by 3 bases; unmatched bases: 7. This CDR3 has 17 amino acids. The germline V gene has CDR1 SGHVS and CDR2 FQNEAQ.

This clonotype was observed many times. The V gene is TRBV10-3, the J gene TRBJ1-2, with D unresolved. CDR3 size: 15 residues. Germline loops: CDR1 ENHRY, CDR2 SYGVKD. V lost 2 bases, J lost 0 bases, and 10 bases lay in between. The CDR3 DNA follows: TGTGCCATCAGTGAGATTCCGGGATCTAACTATGGCTACACCTTC. It yields the protein CAISEIPGSNYGYTF.

The sample holds many counts of this clonotype. The V gene is TRBV14, the J gene TRBJ2-3; no clear D. The CDR3 length is 13 residues. V was shortened by 1 base and J by 2 bases, with 4 bases between the two germline ends. Germline V CDR1 and CDR2: SGHDN, FVKESK. The CDR3 DNA reads TGTGCCAGCAGCCAAGGATCCACAGATACGCAGTATTTT. This translates into CASSQGSTDTQYF.

There are a few counts of this clonotype. This chain joins TRBV7-2 and TRBJ2-3, with TRBD2 matching over 10 bases. Losses at the gene ends were 5 bases for V and 9 bases for J; bases not matched to a gene: 14. Germline lookup yields CDR1 SGHTA and CDR2 FQGNSA. The CDR3 contains 16 residues. Here the CDR3 DNA reads TGTGCCAGCAGCACCCTAGCGGGAGCACCTCAGTGGACGCAGTATTTT. Amino acids: CASSTLAGAPQWTQYF.

This clonotype has a count of ten or more. The rearrangement links TRBV6-5 to TRBJ1-4, with D unresolved. V was cut by 0 bases and J by 6 bases, with 11 bases left in between. This CDR3 spans 15 amino acids. Germline V CDR1 and CDR2: MNHEY, SVGAGI. The CDR3 coding sequence is TGTGCCAGCAGTTACTCGGGCCCTGGGGATGAAAAACTGTTTTTT. Translated, it gives CASSYSGPGDEKLFF.

This clonotype was counted at least ten times. This rearrangement joins TRBV5-1 to TRBJ1-1; D possibly corresponds to TRBD1 (5 bases). The V gene's germline CDR1 is SGHRS and CDR2 YFSETQ. The V and J ends lost 5 bases and 1 base respectively, with 9 bases between them. This CDR3 has 13 amino acids. The CDR3 here is CASSRGSNTEAFF. The CDR3 DNA follows: TGCGCCAGCAGTAGGGGATCGAACACTGAAGCTTTCTTT.

The chain links TRBV4-1 to TRBJ2-7; D perhaps matches TRBD2 (5 bases). Per the germline V gene, CDR1 is MGHRA and CDR2 is YSYEKL. V lost 4 bases, J lost 3 bases, and 13 bases lay in between. The CDR3 covers 14 residues. The CDR3 is CASSLSPRDYEQYF. In nucleotides, the CDR3 is TGCGCCAGCAGCCTGAGTCCACGGGACTACGAGCAGTACTTC.

This clonotype appeared many times. The J gene is TRBJ2-1, the V gene TRBV7-2; TRBD2 is a possible D gene (6 bases). The CDR3 is made up of 14 amino acids. Germline values: CDR1 SGHTA, CDR2 FQGNSA. The V gene lost 5 bases and the J gene lost 9 bases, with 17 bases spanning the gap. This chain's CDR3 is CASSRFGTSSEQFF. CDR3 nucleotides: TGTGCCAGCAGCAGGTTCGGGACTTCCAGTGAGCAGTTCTTC.